These 27 T cell receptor beta chains were sequenced from one sample in a study of blood T cell repertoires in COVID-19. Produced via immunoSEQ multiplex PCR; TCRdb's table is partial and in-frame only. The data show about 110,000 clones, 88% seen once. The specimen sequenced was peripheral blood. Source of these receptors: a woman aged 50 to 60 with acute or convalescent COVID-19.

The genes are TRBV27 and TRBJ2-7, with 10 bases lining up with TRBD1. The CDR3 contains 15 residues. Germline values: CDR1 MNHEY, CDR2 SMNVEV (reference sequence). J lost 7 bases, V lost 5 bases, and 11 bases had no gene match. The CDR3 nucleotides are TGTGCCAGCAGTCAATTGAGACAGGGGGCGCGGGAGCAGTACTTC. The encoded protein is CASSQLRQGAREQYF.

This clone was observed a few times. The chain links TRBV11-3 to TRBJ2-1, with TRBD1 identical over 9 bases. Germline assignment: CDR1 SGHNT and CDR2 YENEEA. V lost 2 bases and J lost 10; bases outside the gene matches: 3. The CDR3 covers 13 residues. As DNA, the CDR3 is TGTGCCAGCAGCTTAAGGACAGGGGTCGAGCAGTTCTTC. Translated, it gives CASSLRTGVEQFF.

This CDR3 is CASSPGQQRPSPLHF. For the CDR3, the DNA is TGTGCCAGCAGCCCGGGACAGCAGAGACCTTCACCCCTCCACTTT. The genes are TRBV6-5 and TRBJ1-6, with TRBD1 matching 7 bases. CDR1 and CDR2 from the germline V gene are MNHEY and SVGAGI. This CDR3 spans 15 amino acids. The ends lost 6 bases at V and 9 bases at J; junction bases unmatched: 11.

The DNA of the CDR3 is TGTGCCAGCAGCTTAGCTAGTCAACAAGAGACCCAGTACTTC. This sequence encodes CASSLASQQETQYF. The chain couples TRBV7-2 to TRBJ2-5; no reliable D call. The CDR3 runs to 14 residues. From germline, CDR1 is SGHTA and CDR2 FQGNSA. V lost 0 bases to trimming and J lost 2 bases, with 7 bases between them.

J is TRBJ2-2 and V is TRBV18; 13 bases fit TRBD2. CDR3 length: 16 residues. Germline CDR1 reads KGHSH; CDR2 reads LQKENI. The V and J ends lost 5 bases and 5 bases, in that order; junction bases with no gene match: 5. The CDR3 sequence is CASSSGLAGATGELFF. The CDR3 DNA is TGTGCCAGCTCATCAGGACTAGCGGGAGCGACCGGGGAGCTGTTTTTT.

This chain uses TRBV18 with TRBJ2-1; 7 positions match TRBD2. CDR1 and CDR2 (germline): KGHSH, LQKENI. The CDR3 has 16 amino acids. The V gene end was trimmed by 0 bases and the J gene end by 3 bases; junction bases not matched to a gene: 5. Here the CDR3 reads CASSPPWASGYNEQFF. In DNA form, the CDR3 reads TGTGCCAGCTCACCACCCTGGGCTAGCGGCTACAATGAGCAGTTCTTC.

J is TRBJ2-3 and V is TRBV19; the match to TRBD2 covers 8 bases. Per germline, CDR1 LNHDA and CDR2 SQIVND (reference sequence). Trimming removed 2 bases from V and 5 bases from J; junction bases left unmatched: 3. CDR3 size: 14 residues. The CDR3 bases are TGTGCCAGTAGTATAAGCGGGAGCGGAGATACGCAGTATTTT. Its translation: CASSISGSGDTQYF.

On this clone: Other DNA sequences from this sample encode an identical CDR3 as well. V and J are TRBV27 and TRBJ2-7; TRBD2 agrees at 13 bases. CDR1 and CDR2 from the germline V gene are MNHEY and SMNVEV (reference sequence). V shed 6 bases and J 6 bases; nucleotides not matched to a gene: 8. The CDR3 is made up of 15 amino acids. The CDR3 is CASSRTSGRGGEQYF. The CDR3, as DNA: TGTGCCAGCAGCAGAACTAGCGGGAGGGGCGGCGAGCAGTACTTC.

CDR3 region: CASSYGTVDANYGYTF. DNA of the CDR3: TGTGCCAGCAGTTACGGGACAGTTGACGCTAACTATGGCTACACCTTC. The chain uses TRBV6-5 and TRBJ1-2; the match to TRBD1 covers 7 bases. V lost 2 bases and J lost 0; bases outside the gene matches: 6. CDR3 size: 16 residues. Germline V CDR1 and CDR2: MNHEY, SVGAGI.

The V gene is TRBV4-2, the J gene TRBJ2-6; D is perhaps TRBD1 (5 bases). Trimming shortened V by 1 base and J by 2 bases, and 15 bases separated the two germline ends. CDR1 LGHNA and CDR2 YNFKEQ come from the germline V gene. This CDR3 comprises 18 residues. The CDR3 coding sequence is TGTGCCAGCAGCCAAGTTGGGGTCAGGGTTCCTGGGGCCAACGTCCTGACTTTC. Translating it yields CASSQVGVRVPGANVLTF.

CDR3 in DNA: TGTGCCAGCAGCCAAGCAGGGGGCGTCGGTGGGGGCTACACCTTC. It is translated as CASSQAGGVGGGYTF. The chain is built from TRBV4-2 and TRBJ1-2, with TRBD1 matching 8 bases. The ends lost 1 base at V and 8 bases at J; junction bases unmatched: 9. The germline gives CDR1 LGHNA, CDR2 YNFKEQ. The length of the CDR3 is 15 residues.

V usage is TRBV6-2 or TRBV6-3 and J usage is TRBJ2-7; 10 positions match TRBD2. Germline values: CDR1 MNHEY, CDR2 SVGEGT. The CDR3 loop spans 17 amino acids. V trimming: 2 bases; J trimming: 3 bases; junction bases outside the gene matches: 10. In DNA form, the CDR3 reads TGTGCCAGCAGTTACCCCTTTGGACTAGCGGTTAACTACGAGCAGTACTTC. Translated, it gives CASSYPFGLAVNYEQYF.

This chain links TRBV5-1 with TRBJ2-1; TRBD1 matches 9 bases. After removal of 0 bases from V and 7 bases from J, the junction contained 5 bases not matched to a gene. CDR1 is SGHRS, CDR2 YFSETQ, per germline. The CDR3 has 15 residues. The CDR3 region has the DNA TGCGCCAGCAGCTTGGGGACAGGGGAGCGAAATGAGCAGTTCTTC. Translating it yields CASSLGTGERNEQFF.

The chain recombines TRBV19 with TRBJ2-2; TRBD2 might be the D (5 bases). V was clipped by 6 bases and J by 5 bases, with 13 bases between them. The CDR3 extends over 14 amino acids. CDR1 is LNHDA and CDR2 is SQIVND in the germline V gene (reference sequence). The CDR3 DNA reads as TGTGCCAGTAGCGGGGAGACCGGGACCGGGGAGCTGTTTTTT. Its protein is CASSGETGTGELFF.

This clone has only one observation. The chain is built from TRBV6-6 and TRBJ2-7; TRBD2 matches 9 bases. The germline CDR1 and CDR2 sequences are MNHNY and SVGAGI (reference sequence). V shed 6 bases, J shed 5 bases, and the junction held 14 bases outside the gene matches. The CDR3 is 16 amino acids. The DNA of the CDR3 is TGTGCCAGCAGATACCAGAGTGCGGGAGGGCCCCACGAGCAGTACTTC. Encoded protein: CASRYQSAGGPHEQYF.

For this clone: Other DNA sequences in this sample translate to the same CDR3. V gene TRBV18 combines with J gene TRBJ1-5; D is perhaps TRBD1 (5 bases). The V and J ends lost 3 bases and 4 bases respectively, with 10 bases between them. From germline, CDR1 is KGHSH and CDR2 LQKENI. The CDR3 extends over 14 amino acids. As DNA, the CDR3 is TGTGCCAGCTCACCTACCGGGGGGAATCAGCCCCAGCATTTT. It encodes CASSPTGGNQPQHF.

This clone was counted a few times. The genes are TRBV4-1 and TRBJ2-1; 8 positions match TRBD2. Germline CDR1 is MGHRA and CDR2 is YSYEKL. Trimming took 8 bases from V and 6 from J; bases not matched to a gene: 9. The CDR3 is made up of 14 amino acids. This CDR3 reads CASQTSERSNEQFF. Written as DNA, the CDR3 is TGCGCCAGCCAGACTAGCGAGCGATCCAATGAGCAGTTCTTC.

This CDR3 reads CASSFSGVDTGELFF. Written as DNA, the CDR3 is TGTGCCAGCAGTTTTAGCGGAGTCGACACCGGGGAGCTGTTTTTT. The V gene is TRBV7-9, the J gene TRBJ2-2; possible D gene TRBD2, 6 bases. Germline CDR1 SEHNR, CDR2 FQNEAQ (reference sequence). V shed 6 bases and J shed 3 bases, with 14 bases lying between them. The CDR3 contains 15 residues. Full variable domain (remainder filled in from reference TRBV7-9 and TRBJ2-2): DTGVSQNPRHKITKRGQNVTFRCDPISEHNRLYWYRQTLGQGPEFLTYFQNEAQLEKSRLLSDRFSAERPKGSFSTLEIQRTEQGDSAMYLCASSFSGVDTGELFFGEGSRLTVL.

The chain uses TRBV6-6 and TRBJ1-1; D might be TRBD1 (5 bases). CDR3 size: 12 residues. Per germline, CDR1 MNHNY and CDR2 SVGAGI (reference sequence). With 4 bases removed from V and 8 bases from J, the gap between germline ends came to 11 bases. Here the CDR3 DNA reads TGTGCCAGCAGTTTAGGGACTGCAGAAGCTTTCTTT. Translation: CASSLGTAEAFF.

The chain carries TRBV7-9 and TRBJ2-7, with 11 bases that match TRBD2. The CDR3 loop spans 15 amino acids. V was clipped by 1 base and J by 5 bases; unmatched bases: 4. Germline V lookup: CDR1 SEHNR, CDR2 FQNEAQ (reference sequence). CDR3 amino acids: CASSLGTSGFHEQYF. The CDR3 region has the DNA TGTGCCAGCAGCTTAGGGACTAGCGGGTTCCACGAGCAGTACTTC.

V gene TRBV7-2 combines with J gene TRBJ2-5, with D unresolved. The CDR3 consists of 15 residues. Germline CDR1 is SGHTA and CDR2 is FQGNSA. Deletions cut 5 bases from V and 4 bases from J, with 17 bases between. CDR3 nucleotide sequence: TGTGCCAGCAGCCCCACTCAAGCTTCTACAGAGACCCAGTACTTC. It specifies CASSPTQASTETQYF.

The rearrangement joins TRBV10-3 to TRBJ2-3; no clear D gene. The CDR3 sequence is 13 residues long. CDR1 is ENHRY and CDR2 is SYGVKD in the germline V gene. V lost 7 bases, J lost 2 bases, and 10 bases lay in between. The CDR3 coding sequence is TGTGCCATCACTGGCGGAGCCACAGATACGCAGTATTTT. The encoded protein is CAITGGATDTQYF.

The rearrangement uses TRBV3-1 (or the pseudogene TRBV3-2) and TRBJ2-7; D remains unclear. V lost 1 base, J lost 6 bases, and 4 bases lay in between. The CDR3 length is 11 residues. Germline V gene data show CDR1 as LGHDT and CDR2 as YNNKEL (reference sequence). CDR3 sequence reads: CASSQGSEQYF. The CDR3 nucleotides read TGTGCCAGCAGCCAAGGGAGCGAGCAGTACTTC.

The rearrangement links TRBV3-1 (or the pseudogene TRBV3-2) to TRBJ2-1, with TRBD2 matching over 11 bases. Germline CDR1 is LGHDT and CDR2 is YNNKEL (reference sequence). The CDR3 has 16 amino acids. V was clipped by 0 bases and J by 7 bases; unmatched bases: 5. CDR3 coding DNA: TGTGCCAGCAGCCAAGATCTAGCGGGAGGCCTAAATGAGCAGTTCTTC. It specifies CASSQDLAGGLNEQFF.

This chain joins TRBV18 and TRBJ2-1; no clear D gene. The CDR3 length is 14 residues. Trimming removed 3 bases at V and 4 bases at J, with 10 bases between. Germline V lookup: CDR1 KGHSH, CDR2 LQKENI. CDR3 sequence: CASSPPPVYNEQFF. The CDR3 DNA reads as TGTGCCAGCTCACCGCCGCCGGTTTACAATGAGCAGTTCTTC. The whole variable domain, remainder taken from reference TRBV18 and TRBJ2-1, is NAGVMQNPRHLVRRRGQEARLRCSPMKGHSHVYWYRQLPEEGLKFMVYLQKENIIDESGMPKERFSAEFPKEGPSILRIQQVVRGDSAAYFCASSPPPVYNEQFFGPGTRLTVL.

This clone appeared a single time. The chain links TRBV2 to TRBJ1-5; weak D call: TRBD1 (5 bases). Trimming shortened V by 4 bases and J by 5 bases, and 9 bases separated the two germline ends. CDR3 length equals 13 residues. Germline V gene lookup returns CDR1 SNHLY and CDR2 FYNNEI. CDR3 protein: CASSGGGDQPQHF. The CDR3 bases are TGTGCCAGCAGTGGCGGGGGGGATCAGCCCCAGCATTTT.

The CDR3 nucleotides are TGCAGCGTGAGGGAAGGCAAAGAGACCCAGTACTTC. This codes for CSVREGKETQYF. The chain recombines TRBV29-1 with TRBJ2-5; a possible D gene is TRBD2 (5 bases). V shed 6 bases and J shed 3 bases, with 11 bases lying between them. CDR3 length: 12 residues. Germline CDR1 reads SQVTM; CDR2 reads ANQGSEA. Using reference TRBV29-1 and TRBJ2-5 for the parts outside the CDR3, the full variable domain is SAVISQKPSRDICQRGTSLTIQCQVDSQVTMMFWYRQQPGQSLTLIATANQGSEATYESGFVIDKFPISRPNLTFSTLTVSNMSPEDSSIYLCSVREGKETQYFGPGTRLLVL.